This is a list of T cell receptor beta chains from one sample in a study of T cells in Graves' hyperthyroidism and ophthalmopathy. TCRdb independently ran MiXCR on the multiplex PCR reads; one entry per CDR3 protein. The sample has more than 500,000 distinct CDR3 sequences; about 16% are singletons. Source material: blood. These receptors came from a woman aged 25 to 45 with Graves' ophthalmopathy. CDR3s include the opening cysteine and the closing phenylalanine or tryptophan. The D gene is left open where the match is weak. Only part of the rows carry a size: once, few, many, or a class if the clone is expanded.

NA	TRBV20-1	many	TRBJ2-1	TGCAGTGCTAGAGAGGTTCAAGCGGGTGAGGGCAAGCAGTTCTTC	CSAREVQAGEGKQFF
NA	TRBV28	many	TRBJ2-7	TGTGCCAGCAGTTTTTGGGACCAGAAGGGGGTATACGAGCAGTACTTC	CASSFWDQKGVYEQYF
TRBD2	TRBV5-1	many	TRBJ2-5	TGCGCCAGCAGCTTGCTTGTGGATAGCGGGAGTATGGGGGAGACCCAGTACTTC	CASSLLVDSGSMGETQYF
NA	TRBV7-9	once	TRBJ2-7	TGTGCCAGCGGCTCCCCAGTGCCCGAGCAGTACTTC	CASGSPVPEQYF
NA	TRBV25-1	NA	TRBJ1-4	TGTGCCAGCAGTGAATTCGGAACAGGGAGCAATGAAAAACTGTTTTTT	CASSEFGTGSNEKLFF
NA	TRBV15	many	TRBJ2-3	TGTGCCACCAGCAGAGATTTCCAGGGAGACACAGATACGCAGTATTTT	CATSRDFQGDTDTQYF
NA	TRBV7-2	NA	TRBJ2-5	TGTGCCAGCAGAAGAGGGACAAGCCAAGAGACCCAGTACTTC	CASRRGTSQETQYF
TRBD1	TRBV4-1	many	TRBJ2-7	TGTGCCAGCAGCCAGGGGGCCTACGAGCAGTACTTC	CASSQGAYEQYF
NA	TRBV5-8	few	TRBJ2-5	TGTGCCAGCAGCTTGGCCTTGTCTTTCGGGGAAGAGACCCAGTACTTC	CASSLALSFGEETQYF
NA	TRBV12-3/TRBV12-4	NA	TRBJ2-1	TGTGCCAGCTGCCGCGGCGAGGGGAATGAGCAGTTCTTC	CASCRGEGNEQFF
TRBD2	TRBV20-1	many	TRBJ2-1	TGCAGTGCTAGTGGACTAGCGGGTACTACTAATGAGCAGTTCTTC	CSASGLAGTTNEQFF
NA	TRBV6-5	few	TRBJ1-1	TGTGCCAGCAGTTACGGGACGGCTCGCGGAGCTTTCTTT	CASSYGTARGAFF
NA	TRBV5-1	many	TRBJ2-1	TGCGCCAGCAGCTTTGATAGCTGGGGGACCTACAATGAGCAGTTCTTC	CASSFDSWGTYNEQFF
NA	TRBV5-1	few	TRBJ2-1	TGCGCCAGCAGCCTCCAGGTGGGACGGAATGAGCAGTTCTTC	CASSLQVGRNEQFF
NA	TRBV28	many	TRBJ1-2	TGTGCCAGCAGTTTAGAAGGAATTTGGTATGGCTACACCTTC	CASSLEGIWYGYTF
TRBD2	TRBV11-1	many	TRBJ2-3	TGTGCCAGCAGCCCACCCGGCGGGAGTTACCCCCACCGCACAGATACGCAGTATTTT	CASSPPGGSYPHRTDTQYF
NA	TRBV6-5	few	TRBJ2-1	TGTGCCAGCATTCTAGTTTCGGCGAATGAGCAGTTCTTC	CASILVSANEQFF
NA	TRBV28	many	TRBJ2-7	TGTGCCAGCAGCCCCGTTTCCGCTTACGAGCAGTACTTC	CASSPVSAYEQYF
NA	TRBV28	many	TRBJ2-7	TGTGCCAGCAGTTCCCCCGGGGGGCTAGGGTCCTACGAGCAGTACTTC	CASSSPGGLGSYEQYF
NA	TRBV9	once	TRBJ2-2	TGTGCCAGCGGACTATCGGGAGTGAACACCGGGGAGCTGTTTTTT	CASGLSGVNTGELFF
TRBD2	TRBV7-2	few	TRBJ2-2	TGTGCCAGCAGCCCAAGTAGGGCTAGCGGGAGTAGCGGGGAGCTGTTTTTT	CASSPSRASGSSGELFF
NA	TRBV5-1	NA	TRBJ2-7	TGCGCCAGCAGCTTTGGTGACAGCAGCTCCTACGAGCAGTACTTC	CASSFGDSSSYEQYF
NA	TRBV5-6	NA	TRBJ1-2	TGTGCCAGCAGCTTTGAGGCAGGGACCTATGGCTACACCTTC	CASSFEAGTYGYTF
NA	TRBV11-2	many	TRBJ2-4	TGTGCCAGCAGCTTGCACATAACGCAGGTAGCCAAAAACATTCAGTACTTC	CASSLHITQVAKNIQYF
TRBD2	TRBV12-3/TRBV12-4	many	TRBJ2-1	TGTGCCAGCAGTTTATGGGGACTAGCTTCCAATGAGCAGTTCTTC	CASSLWGLASNEQFF
TRBD2	TRBV4-3	NA	TRBJ2-7	TGCGCCAGCAGCCCTTCACTAGCGGTTCTCTACGAGCAGTACTTC	CASSPSLAVLYEQYF
TRBD1	TRBV6-1	NA	TRBJ1-6	TGTGCCAGCTCCGGGACAGGGGATACACCCCTCCACTTT	CASSGTGDTPLHF
TRBD2	TRBV20-1	many	TRBJ2-1	TGCAGTGCTAGAAAGAGGGCGGGAGGGCCCCTCAATGAGCAGTTCTTC	CSARKRAGGPLNEQFF
NA	TRBV29-1	many	TRBJ2-7	TGCAGCATTGCAATCTACAGGGTAGACTCCTACGAGCAGTACTTC	CSIAIYRVDSYEQYF
NA	TRBV10-3	NA	TRBJ2-7	TGTGCCATCAGTAACACCGGAAGCCACGAGCAGTACTTC	CAISNTGSHEQYF
NA	TRBV7-9	many	TRBJ2-1	TGTGCCAGCTCACGGACGGGGGGCGATGAGCAGTTCTTC	CASSRTGGDEQFF
NA	TRBV11-2	many	TRBJ1-2	TGTGCCAGCAGCTCGGAGCCAACAGTTCGAAGCTACACCTTC	CASSSEPTVRSYTF
NA	TRBV29-1	NA	TRBJ2-1	TGCAGCGTTGAAGAATCCAGGGGTGGGTTCAGCGAGCAGTTCTTC	CSVEESRGGFSEQFF
NA	TRBV7-8	NA	TRBJ2-7	TGTGCCAGCAGCCCGGGACGGCGTGGGGTATCCTACGAGCAGTACTTC	CASSPGRRGVSYEQYF
TRBD2	TRBV20-1	NA	TRBJ2-5	TGCAGTGCTGCTCGGTGGCGGGAGATAGAGACCCAGTACTTC	CSAARWREIETQYF
NA	TRBV28	many	TRBJ2-5	TGTGCCAGCAGTACAGGGTCCCAGACCCAGTACTTC	CASSTGSQTQYF
TRBD2	TRBV13	few	TRBJ2-7	TGTGCCAGCAGCTCGGGACTAGCGGGAGGGAGGCTCGAGCAGTACTTC	CASSSGLAGGRLEQYF
TRBD1	TRBV7-9	many	TRBJ1-1	TGTGCCAGCAGCGCGACAGAACAGGGGGTGAGCACTGAAGCTTTCTTT	CASSATEQGVSTEAFF
TRBD2	TRBV11-2	many	TRBJ2-7	TGTGCCAGCAGCTTAGATGCGACCGGGACTATACATCCGGGGGAGCAGTACTTC	CASSLDATGTIHPGEQYF
NA	TRBV3-1	many	TRBJ1-2	TGTGCCAGCAGCCAAGATGGGCAGGCGCCCTATGGCTACACCTTC	CASSQDGQAPYGYTF
NA	TRBV28	many	TRBJ2-3	TGTGCCAGCAGCCCCACGGGCCCCACAGATACGCAGTATTTT	CASSPTGPTDTQYF
TRBD2	TRBV20-1	few	TRBJ2-2	TGCAGTGCTAGAATGGCGCGGGAGGGTATAACCGGGGAGCTGTTTTTT	CSARMAREGITGELFF
NA	TRBV27	NA	TRBJ2-6	TGTGCCAGCAACACGGGGGGCCCTGGGGCCAACGTCCTGACTTTC	CASNTGGPGANVLTF
NA	TRBV7-8	many	TRBJ1-1	TGTGCCAGCAGCTTCCGCCGGGGGAACACTGAAGCTTTCTTT	CASSFRRGNTEAFF
TRBD1	TRBV6-2/TRBV6-3	NA	TRBJ1-4	TGTGCCAGCAGTCGGACAGGAGTCGATGAAAAACTGTTTTTT	CASSRTGVDEKLFF
NA	TRBV11-3	many	TRBJ1-5	TGTGCCAGCAGACCAACAGGGTTTTGTTGTCAGCCCCAGCATTTT	CASRPTGFCCQPQHF
NA	TRBV30	many	TRBJ1-1	TGTGCCTGGAGTGGGGGGCAAGGGACTGAAGCTTTCTTT	CAWSGGQGTEAFF
NA	TRBV6-1	many	TRBJ1-1	TGTGCCAGCAGTTGGATGGACCTCCACACTGAAGCTTTCTTT	CASSWMDLHTEAFF
TRBD1	TRBV5-1	many	TRBJ2-1	TGCGCCAGCAGCAGGGACAGGGGCGAAGAGCAGTTCTTC	CASSRDRGEEQFF
NA	TRBV2	many	TRBJ2-2	TGTGCCAGCAGTGAGGCTAGAAGAACCGGGGAGCTGTTTTTT	CASSEARRTGELFF
TRBD1	TRBV7-9	many	TRBJ2-7	TGTGCCAGCAGCGATCGGACAGGGGGCATCTACGAGCAGTACTTC	CASSDRTGGIYEQYF
NA	TRBV28	many	TRBJ1-5	TGTGCCAGCAGTTTGTTAGGGTCTCCTCAGCCCCAGCATTTT	CASSLLGSPQPQHF
NA	TRBV28	many	TRBJ2-5	TGTGCCAGCAGTTTCAGGGGTGTAGAGACCCAGTACTTC	CASSFRGVETQYF
TRBD1	TRBV24-1	many	TRBJ2-2	TGTGCCACCAGTGACCGAGAAGGACAGGGCGTCTCCGGGGAGCTGTTTTTT	CATSDREGQGVSGELFF
TRBD1	TRBV7-2	many	TRBJ1-6	TGTGCCAGCAGCTCCGACAGGGGAAAGGATTCACCCCTCCACTTT	CASSSDRGKDSPLHF